This section outlines one T cell receptor (beta chain) sequence together with its context. This sample was included in a study of blood T cells in healthy people across ages. CDR3 length: 17 residues. The V gene's germline CDR1 is MDHEN and CDR2 SYDVKM. Trimming pared 5 bases from V and 0 bases from J, leaving 17 bases between. It was with a sample-barcoded 5' primer and a J-beta primer mix that a second PCR of roughly 6 to 11 cycles was run. Each CDR3 protein gets one entry after TCRdb re-called the 5' RACE reads with MiXCR. The data hold 1.5 million to 2 million distinct CDR3 sequences, with 28% observed a single time.

The clonotype comes from a woman aged 25-40 years in good health. The sequenced material came from blood. The chain recombines TRBV28 with TRBJ2-4, with D possibly matching TRBD1 (7 bases). CDR3 sequence reads: CASSPDREVLAKNIQYF. CDR3 sequence (DNA): TGTGCCAGCAGTCCCGACAGGGAGGTTCTAGCCAAAAACATTCAGTACTTC. Together with reference TRBV28 and TRBJ2-4, the CDR3 gives the full variable domain: DVKVTQSSRYLVKRTGEKVFLECVQDMDHENMFWYRQDPGLGLRLIYFSYDVKMKEKGDIPEGYSVSREKKERFSLILESASTNQTSMYLCASSPDREVLAKNIQYFGAGTRLSVL.